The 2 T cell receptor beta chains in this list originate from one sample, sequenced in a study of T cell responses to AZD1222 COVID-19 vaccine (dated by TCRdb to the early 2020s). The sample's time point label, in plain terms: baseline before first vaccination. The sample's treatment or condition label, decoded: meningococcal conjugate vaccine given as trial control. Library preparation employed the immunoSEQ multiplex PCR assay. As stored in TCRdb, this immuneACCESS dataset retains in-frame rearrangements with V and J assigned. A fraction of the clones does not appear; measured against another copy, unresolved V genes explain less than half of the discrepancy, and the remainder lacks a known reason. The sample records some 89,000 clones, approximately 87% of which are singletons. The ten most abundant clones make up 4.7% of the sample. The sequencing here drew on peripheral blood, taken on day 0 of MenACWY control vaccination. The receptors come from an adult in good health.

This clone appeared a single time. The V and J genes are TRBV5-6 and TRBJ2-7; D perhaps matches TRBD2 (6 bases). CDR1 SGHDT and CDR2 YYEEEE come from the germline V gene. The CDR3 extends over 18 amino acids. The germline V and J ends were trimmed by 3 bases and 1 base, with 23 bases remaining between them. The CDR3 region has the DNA TGTGCCAGCAGCTCCCCGACACGGGGGAGCGGGTTTTCCTACGAGCAGTACTTC. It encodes CASSSPTRGSGFSYEQYF.

The CDR3 nucleotides read TGTGCCAGCAGCCAATATACAGGGAGGAATGGCTACACCTTC. It codes for CASSQYTGRNGYTF. The chain joins TRBV3-1 (or the pseudogene TRBV3-2) to TRBJ1-2, with a weak D call TRBD1 (6 bases). Germline CDR1 reads LGHDT; CDR2 reads YNNKEL (reference sequence). V lost 2 bases and J lost 6, with 13 bases in between. This CDR3 region has 14 residues.